Here is one T cell receptor (beta chain) with its context. This clone's antigen is unknown. No base quality values were provided; no much bigger clone lies one nucleotide off. The sample comes from a study of shared clonotypes between healthy human individuals (dated by TCRdb to about 2020). Study-level background: The cohort included three men and a couple of women between 18 and 49 years of age. Different laboratories and diverse techniques were used to prepare libraries and sequence TCR repertoires, to increase sequencing depth and limit assay-specific biases. For each donor, three plates each were used for CD4 naive and CD4 memory, two plates were used for CD8 naive, and one plate was used for CD8 memory. The study deeply sequenced blood TCR repertoires of roughly five healthy adults to estimate repertoire size and the extent of clonotype sharing between individuals. Leukapheresis yielded between about 0.85 and 9.5 billion PBMCs per donor. General conclusions and limits of the study: Compared with non-shared clonotypes, the clonotypes found in all four sorted-subset donors had higher generation probabilities. Estimated clonotype richness was generally larger for naive than for memory subsets. Sampling was limited to blood, and TCR repertoires in tissue likely differ from TCR repertoires in blood. The genetic and exposure-history diversity represented was limited by the small number of donors. Even with the large sequencing depth, rarefaction of the sorted-subset datasets indicated that sequencing was incomplete. When a handful of donors were compared, the shared fraction of clonotypes was 5% to 6.5% for naive CD4, less than 4% for naive CD8, 2.3% for memory CD4, and around 0.37% for memory CD8. Pairwise subsampling led to the expectation that sequencing depth would affect the degree of clonotype sharing among donors.

The donors were healthy, HIV-negative adults who had no recently reported acute infections or vaccinations. Every donor was a Caucasian adult living in Nashville, Tennessee, USA. Magnetic negative selection was used to enrich CD4+ T cells, after which naive cells were positively selected on CD45RA and the negative fraction became the memory subset. After blood collection by leukapheresis, PBMCs were isolated using Ficoll-Histopaque density gradient centrifugation and then cryopreserved in the vapor phase of liquid nitrogen. Analytical flow cytometry was used to check the purity and quantity of each magnetically sorted T cell population. From each sorted fraction, genomic DNA was isolated and quantified by UV absorbance on a Nanodrop 2000c. Using the deep immunoSEQ assay, multiplex PCR amplified TCR CDR3 regions from genomic DNA. Extracted genomic DNA from each cell subset was spread evenly across all wells of several immunoSEQ 96-well plates, with each plate serving as a replicate. For sorted subsets, each replicate PCR was loaded with roughly 190 ng genomic DNA, equivalent to roughly 30,000 T cell genomes. The purified libraries were quantified using a Qubit 3.0 fluorometer, sized with a Bioanalyzer 2100, and then quantified again using the KAPA Library Quantification kit. Every immunoSEQ 96-well plate was sequenced on a separate single-read 150-cycle Illumina NextSeq 550 flow cell. As for how the authors treated the data: Because only junctional sequences without quality scores were contained in the immunoSEQ output, filtering matching that applied to full-length reads could not be performed. Sequences were annotated with PyIR, a Python wrapper for IgBLAST v1.9, and V/J genes and CDR3 were assigned using IMGT germline references. Reads were removed for weak V/J assignments (E-value above 1e-6), missing CDR3, stop codons, out-of-frame junctions, or ambiguous translated residues. A V3J clonotype was defined by an identical inferred V gene, J gene, and CDR3 amino acid sequence. Percentage overlap between repertoires was computed as shared unique clonotypes divided by the size of the smaller repertoire. Richness of each repertoire was evaluated using RTK rarefaction, the Chao1 estimator, and Recon v2.1 estimates of unobserved clonotypes. Generation probabilities were computed with OLGA for all TCRbeta clonotypes obtained by the gDNA method from four donors. Not all clones reach the TCRdb copy of this immuneACCESS table, which keeps in-frame sequences only. Checked studies attribute under half of the gap to unresolved V genes and leave the rest unexplained. The V and J calls and clone size were taken over from that table, and D and trimming were inferred from the DNA. The sample table shows about 1.1 million clones, and about 72% are seen once. The biggest ten clones account for approximately 0.9% of the sample.

CDR1 and CDR2 were assigned from the germline V gene (reference sequence) as MNHNY and SVGAGI. The CDR3 measures 13 amino acids from cysteine to phenylalanine. Only the CDR3 DNA is retained, 39 bases long and in frame from the first base. V lost 5 bases and J lost 2 bases; the stretch between them is 7 bases long. In this chain, TRBV6-6 is recombined with TRBJ1-5; confidence is insufficient to name the D gene. Sequencing was performed on memory CD4+ T cells from PBMCs. This sample's cell subset or site label indicates: CD45RA-negative fraction. This TCR was sampled from a man aged 18 to 29 in good health. Some clones in this sample may be carry-over from other donors' samples. The DNA is TGTGCCAGCAGTCCTTGGGGCAATCAGCCCCAGCATTTT. This sequence encodes CASSPWGNQPQHF.